This note documents a single T cell receptor beta chain sequence. Trimming took off 3 bases at V and 5 bases at J, with 11 bases between the two ends. The germline gives CDR1 SGDLS, CDR2 YYNGEE. The CDR3 is made up of 13 amino acids. Some clones are missing from TCRdb's copy, which holds only in-frame ones; the method was immunoSEQ multiplex PCR. The table records 15,000 or so clones, about 80% of them present only once. The record originates from a study of OX40 agonist ivuxolimab in advanced cancers. This chain uses TRBV9 with TRBJ2-5; maybe TRBD2 (5 bases). This receptor was obtained from an adult with an advanced solid tumor such as melanoma, head and neck, liver or kidney cancer. The material was CD4+ or CD8+ T cells sorted from blood, obtained in a trial of the OX40 agonist ivuxolimab. CDR3 sequence: CASSGELGETQYF. The DNA of the CDR3 is TGTGCCAGCAGCGGAGAACTAGGGGAGACCCAGTACTTC.